Below are 17 T cell receptor beta chains sequenced from a single sample in a study of T cell changes during pregnancy in multiple sclerosis (dated by TCRdb to about 2019). To prepare the library, the immunoSEQ multiplex PCR assay was applied. Entries here come from immuneACCESS through TCRdb and include only in-frame sequences with V and J called. Some clones fail to appear in such tables; in the studies checked, an unresolved V gene covers under half of the shortfall, and the cause of the remainder is unknown. Across this sample there are 50,000 or so clones, with 80% to 95% seen only once. The ten largest account for more than 0.9% of the sample. This specimen consisted of peripheral blood, obtained after pregnancy. The receptor source for this set is a female donor in good health, enrolled as a control in a pregnancy study.

The chain is built from TRBV5-6 and TRBJ2-5; D ambiguous. Trimming took 3 bases from V and 2 from J, leaving 8 bases between them. The CDR3 is 13 amino acids. Germline V gives CDR1 SGHDT, CDR2 YYEEEE. CDR3 amino acids: CASSSGFQETQYF. The CDR3 DNA reads TGTGCCAGCAGCTCCGGGTTTCAAGAGACCCAGTACTTC.

The chain carries TRBV6-5 and TRBJ2-1; D is possibly TRBD1 (5 bases). Between the trimmed V and J ends, which lost 6 bases and 9 bases, there was a span of 12 bases. The CDR3 has 12 amino acids. The germline gives CDR1 MNHEY, CDR2 SVGAGI. The CDR3 protein is CASRDNRGEQFF. CDR3 DNA sequence: TGTGCCAGCAGGGACAACAGAGGTGAGCAGTTCTTC.

This chain connects TRBV28 to TRBJ2-4; possibly TRBD1 for D (5 bases). Trimming took off 8 bases at V and 6 bases at J, with 14 bases between the two ends. There are 13 residues in the CDR3. Per the germline V gene, CDR1 is MDHEN and CDR2 is SYDVKM. The CDR3 spells CASDSPAVNIQYF. Written as DNA, the CDR3 is TGTGCCAGCGACAGTCCGGCTGTAAACATTCAGTACTTC.

This chain links TRBV7-9 with TRBJ2-7; D ambiguous. Germline V gene sequence: CDR1 SEHNR, CDR2 FQNEAQ (reference sequence). The V gene lost 4 bases and the J gene lost 1 base, with 8 bases spanning the gap. The CDR3 is 13 residues long. The CDR3 DNA sequence: TGTGCCAGCAGCTCCATTCCATCCTACGAGCAGTACTTC. Its translation: CASSSIPSYEQYF. The full variable domain, its missing parts supplied by reference TRBV7-9 and TRBJ2-7, is DTGVSQNPRHKITKRGQNVTFRCDPISEHNRLYWYRQTLGQGPEFLTYFQNEAQLEKSRLLSDRFSAERPKGSFSTLEIQRTEQGDSAMYLCASSSIPSYEQYFGPGTRLTVT.

This chain connects TRBV7-6 to TRBJ1-4; a weak D match, TRBD1 (5 bases). The germline CDR1 and CDR2 sequences are SGHVS and FNYEAQ. V gave up 5 bases and J gave up 8 bases, with 15 bases separating them. The CDR3 length is 14 residues. The CDR3 protein is CASSLGGVREKLFF. In nucleotides, the CDR3 is TGTGCCAGCAGCCTGGGGGGGGTAAGGGAAAAACTGTTTTTT. Full variable domain (remainder filled in from reference TRBV7-6 and TRBJ1-4): GAGVSQSPRYKVTKRGQDVALRCDPISGHVSLYWYRQALGQGPEFLTYFNYEAQQDKSGLPNDRFSAERPEGSISTLTIQRTEQRDSAMYRCASSLGGVREKLFFGSGTQLSVL.

The V call is TRBV11-2, the J call TRBJ1-6, with 8 bases fitting TRBD1. Germline V gives CDR1 SGHAT, CDR2 FQNNGV. The CDR3 loop spans 15 amino acids. The V gene end was trimmed by 5 bases and the J gene end by 7 bases; junction bases not matched to a gene: 7. The CDR3 DNA reads as TGTGCCAGCAGCGCCGCAAACAGGGGGAATTCACCCCTCCACTTT. Its translation: CASSAANRGNSPLHF.

The chain links TRBV6-1 to TRBJ2-7; 8 bases are shared with TRBD2. This CDR3 has 13 amino acids. J gave up 2 bases and V 8 bases, and 5 bases lay outside the gene matches. CDR1 MNHNS and CDR2 SASEGT come from the germline V gene. Here the CDR3 reads CASDRRGAYEQYF. The CDR3, as DNA: TGTGCCAGCGACCGGCGGGGGGCCTACGAGCAGTACTTC.

The chain employs TRBV19 and TRBJ2-7; the match to TRBD2 covers 14 bases. The CDR3 extends over 15 amino acids. The V and J ends lost 5 bases and 2 bases, in that order; junction bases with no gene match: 2. CDR1 and CDR2 from the germline V gene are LNHDA and SQIVND (reference sequence). CDR3 nucleotide sequence: TGTGCCAGTAGTGGGGGACTAGCGGGGGCCTACGAGCAGTACTTC. This encodes CASSGGLAGAYEQYF.

This clone has just a few counts. The chain combines TRBV28 with TRBJ1-2; D uncertain. Trimming pared 6 bases from V and 1 base from J, leaving 6 bases between. This CDR3 has 12 amino acids. CDR1 MDHEN and CDR2 SYDVKM come from the germline V gene. CDR3 residues: CASRPGNYGYTF. The CDR3 nucleotides read TGTGCCAGCAGGCCAGGTAACTATGGCTACACCTTC.

This clone was recorded once. The chain uses TRBV18 and TRBJ1-5; D perhaps matches TRBD1 (6 bases). The CDR3 extends over 17 amino acids. CDR1 is KGHSH and CDR2 is LQKENI in the germline V gene. V was trimmed by 6 bases and J by 0 bases, leaving 18 bases between them. DNA for the CDR3: TGTGCCAGCTCCTATGACAGGAGTGCCCCTAGCAATCAGCCCCAGCATTTT. Translating gives CASSYDRSAPSNQPQHF.

The chain employs TRBV27 and TRBJ2-3; 12 bases agree with TRBD2. V shed 2 bases and J 1 base; nucleotides not matched to a gene: 4. Germline V gene data show CDR1 as MNHEY and CDR2 as SMNVEV (reference sequence). This CDR3 is 17 amino acids long. CDR3 amino acids: CASSLPSGGARTDTQYF. The CDR3, as DNA: TGTGCCAGCAGTTTACCTAGCGGGGGGGCACGCACAGATACGCAGTATTTT.

The J gene is TRBJ2-7, the V gene TRBV25-1; tentatively, D is TRBD2 (6 bases). Trimming pared 4 bases from V and 5 bases from J, leaving 15 bases between. The germline gives CDR1 MGHDK, CDR2 SYGVNS. CDR3 length: 14 amino acids. The DNA for the CDR3 is TGTGCCAGCAGTGGGCGGGCGGGAAGCCACGAGCAGTACTTC. Translating gives CASSGRAGSHEQYF.

This chain links TRBV4-2 with TRBJ1-2; no clear D gene. The germline V gene has CDR1 LGHNA and CDR2 YNFKEQ. CDR3 length: 15 amino acids. Trimming shortened V by 0 bases and J by 3 bases, and 11 bases separated the two germline ends. This CDR3 reads CASSQDSATHYGYTF. In DNA form, the CDR3 reads TGTGCCAGCAGCCAAGATTCCGCGACTCACTATGGCTACACCTTC.

The rearrangement links TRBV28 to TRBJ1-5; the D gene is possibly TRBD1 (5 bases). The CDR3 loop spans 14 amino acids. Germline V lookup: CDR1 MDHEN, CDR2 SYDVKM. The V end lost 6 bases, the J end lost 3 bases, and 12 bases lay between the germline ends. This CDR3 is CASSWGLHNQPQHF. CDR3 DNA sequence: TGTGCCAGCAGCTGGGGCCTTCACAATCAGCCCCAGCATTTT.

CDR3 loop: CASSLYYDSPLHF. CDR3 coding DNA: TGTGCCAGCAGCTTATATTATGATTCACCCCTCCACTTT. The J gene is TRBJ1-6, the V gene TRBV11-2; D gene unclear. The length of the CDR3 is 13 residues. The germline V and J ends were trimmed by 2 bases and 8 bases, with 7 bases remaining between them. Germline CDR1 is SGHAT and CDR2 is FQNNGV.

This sequence joins TRBV4-2 and TRBJ2-3, with 9 bases identical to TRBD2. CDR1 and CDR2 from the germline V gene are LGHNA and YNFKEQ. After removal of 6 bases from V and 3 bases from J, the junction contained 10 bases not matched to a gene. The CDR3 extends over 16 amino acids. The CDR3 DNA reads TGTGCCAGCAGTCCCGGCCCGACTAGCGGAACAGATACGCAGTATTTT. It codes for CASSPGPTSGTDTQYF.

The gene calls are TRBV9 and TRBJ1-6; D is undetermined. The CDR3 extends over 15 amino acids. Germline loops: CDR1 SGDLS, CDR2 YYNGEE. The germline V and J ends were trimmed by 4 bases and 9 bases, with 17 bases remaining between them. This CDR3 reads CASSSQVSEGSPLHF. As DNA, the CDR3 is TGTGCCAGCAGCTCACAAGTCAGCGAAGGTTCACCCCTCCACTTT.